This note documents a single T cell receptor (beta chain) sequence. This sample includes further DNA sequences coding for the same CDR3. This entry belongs to a study of shared clonotypes between healthy human individuals. The germline V gene encodes CDR1 SGHDT and CDR2 YYEEEE. This CDR3 region has 15 residues. Trimming cost V 2 bases and J 0 bases, with 12 bases left between them. An even split of each subset's genomic DNA across several immunoSEQ plates was performed. Method: immunoSEQ multiplex PCR; TCRdb's copy keeps in-frame clones and lacks some. The sample includes under 2.5 million clones, 80% to 95% of them seen just once.

Sequenced: naive CD4+ T cells from PBMCs. Indicated subset: CD45RA+ positively selected. This TCR was recovered from a man aged 18 to 30 in good health. Some clones in this sample may be carry-over from other donors' samples. V usage is TRBV5-6 and J usage is TRBJ2-7; possible D gene TRBD1, 5 bases. The CDR3 DNA sequence: TGTGCCAGCAGCTTAAGGCAGGGCTCCTCCTACGAGCAGTACTTC. It is translated as CASSLRQGSSYEQYF. The variable domain in full, completed from reference TRBV5-6 and TRBJ2-7, reads DAGVTQSPTHLIKTRGQQVTLRCSPKSGHDTVSWYQQALGQGPQFIFQYYEEEERQRGNFPDRFSGHQFPNYSSELNVNALLLGDSALYLCASSLRQGSSYEQYFGPGTRLTVT.